The 19 T cell receptor beta chains presented below share a single source sample, sequenced in a study of shared clonotypes between healthy human individuals (dated by TCRdb to the early 2020s). The library was prepared using the immunoSEQ multiplex PCR assay. The table comes from immuneACCESS by way of TCRdb, which keeps in-frame sequences with V and J called. Part of the clones is missing from these tables; in studies checked, under half for an unresolved V gene and the rest for unknown reasons. For this sample the table gives about 680,000 clones, of which 92% were detected only once. The ten largest clonotypes hold roughly 24% of the sample. CD8 naive samples consisted of CD45RO-negative cells that were positively selected for CCR7, yielding a CD45RA+CCR7+ population without TemRA cells. The specimen sequenced was naive CD8+ T cells sorted from blood. According to the study, the label for this sample's cell subset or site signals: CD45RA+CCR7+. These receptors all stem from a man aged 25 to 45 in good health.

This clone was seen just once. The V gene is TRBV5-1, the J gene TRBJ2-3; 7 bases fit TRBD1. The V gene's germline CDR1 is SGHRS and CDR2 YFSETQ. The V segment lost 0 bases and the J segment 0 bases; nucleotides outside the gene matches: 1. The CDR3 has 15 residues. The CDR3 bases are TGCGCCAGCAGCTTGGGGGACAGCAGCACAGATACGCAGTATTTT. It encodes CASSLGDSSTDTQYF.

The chain is built from TRBV7-9 and TRBJ1-3; 7 bases align to TRBD1. CDR3 size: 18 residues. The V and J ends lost 10 bases and 1 base, in that order; junction bases with no gene match: 19. The germline V gene encodes CDR1 SEHNR and CDR2 FQNEAQ (reference sequence). The CDR3 protein is CATPGQTPENLSGNTIYF. Written as DNA, the CDR3 is TGTGCCACCCCGGGACAGACGCCGGAAAATTTGTCTGGAAACACCATATATTTT.

The chain combines TRBV27 with TRBJ2-7, with D tentatively TRBD2 (6 bases). CDR1 and CDR2 (germline): MNHEY, SMNVEV (reference sequence). Trimming pared 5 bases from V and 5 bases from J, leaving 19 bases between. The length of the CDR3 is 15 residues. The CDR3 sequence: CASSLTDYGSHEQYF. CDR3 DNA: TGTGCCAGCAGTCTCACTGATTACGGGAGCCACGAGCAGTACTTC.

The chain is built from TRBV29-1 and TRBJ1-2; 8 bases map to TRBD1. Germline-derived CDR1 and CDR2 are SQVTM and ANQGSEA. After removal of 5 bases from V and 7 bases from J, the junction contained 3 bases not matched to a gene. There are 11 residues in the CDR3. The CDR3 loop is CSVPDRVGYTF. CDR3 coding DNA: TGCAGCGTTCCGGACAGGGTTGGCTACACCTTC.

The chain combines TRBV27 with TRBJ2-7; tentatively, D is TRBD2 (5 bases). Germline CDR1 is MNHEY and CDR2 is SMNVEV (reference sequence). This CDR3 comprises 14 residues. The germline V and J ends were trimmed by 0 bases and 1 base, with 7 bases remaining between them. The CDR3 region is CASSLSLDSYEQYF. In DNA form, the CDR3 reads TGTGCCAGCAGTTTATCACTAGATTCCTACGAGCAGTACTTC.

The gene calls are TRBV19 and TRBJ2-6, with D perhaps matching TRBD1 (6 bases). Trimming cost V 2 bases and J 0 bases, with 14 bases left between them. CDR1 LNHDA and CDR2 SQIVND come from the germline V gene (reference sequence). The CDR3 has 18 amino acids. The CDR3 is CASSISGVFYSGANVLTF. The CDR3 bases are TGTGCCAGTAGTATATCAGGGGTCTTCTACTCTGGGGCCAACGTCCTGACTTTC.

The chain carries TRBV7-8 and TRBJ2-3; a possible D gene is TRBD1 (6 bases). V was cut by 5 bases and J by 0 bases, with 15 bases left in between. The CDR3 extends over 16 amino acids. Germline CDR1 SGHVS, CDR2 FQNEAQ. CDR3 loop: CASSEYEGVSTDTQYF. The DNA for the CDR3 is TGTGCCAGCAGCGAATACGAGGGGGTTAGCACAGATACGCAGTATTTT.

The chain links TRBV5-1 to TRBJ2-3, with D perhaps being TRBD1 or TRBD2 (5 bases each). Germline CDR1 is SGHRS and CDR2 is YFSETQ. Trimming left V 4 bases short and J 10 bases short, with 25 bases between. There are 16 residues in the CDR3. This CDR3 reads CASSLSTGTQGSAQYF. CDR3 nucleotide sequence: TGCGCCAGCAGCCTAAGCACGGGGACCCAAGGGAGTGCGCAGTATTTT.

The chain combines TRBV19 with TRBJ2-2, with TRBD1 matching over 9 bases. Germline lookup yields CDR1 LNHDA and CDR2 SQIVND (reference sequence). After removal of 9 bases from V and 4 bases from J, the junction contained 9 bases not matched to a gene. The CDR3 has 15 amino acids. The CDR3 nucleotides read TGTGCCAGCAATAACAGGGGGCTGGGCACCGGGGAGCTGTTTTTT. Amino acid sequence: CASNNRGLGTGELFF.

This chain links TRBV7-9 with TRBJ2-3, with no clear D. The V end lost 2 bases, the J end lost 4 bases, and 7 bases lay between the germline ends. Germline CDR1 reads SEHNR; CDR2 reads FQNEAQ (reference sequence). This CDR3 region has 13 residues. CDR3 residues: CASSLTKSDTQYF. The CDR3 DNA reads TGTGCCAGCAGCTTAACAAAATCAGATACGCAGTATTTT.

This rearrangement joins TRBV7-6 to TRBJ2-1, with 10 bases identical to TRBD2. Unmatched junction bases numbered 7, after V lost 1 base and J lost 7 bases. CDR3 length equals 16 residues. The germline CDR1 and CDR2 sequences are SGHVS and FNYEAQ. The CDR3 region is CASSLEREGLGNEQFF. The CDR3, as DNA: TGTGCCAGCAGCTTAGAGCGGGAGGGCCTTGGTAATGAGCAGTTCTTC.

The rearrangement joins TRBV6-5 to TRBJ2-2, with 8 bases matching TRBD1. CDR3 length: 15 residues. Germline lookup yields CDR1 MNHEY and CDR2 SVGAGI. With 5 bases clipped from V and 0 bases from J, the junction kept 2 bases outside the gene matches. CDR3 loop: CASSTTGANTGELFF. For the CDR3, the DNA is TGTGCCAGCAGTACGACAGGGGCGAACACCGGGGAGCTGTTTTTT.

The rearrangement uses TRBV10-3 and TRBJ2-7; D is possibly TRBD2 (5 bases). Per germline, CDR1 ENHRY and CDR2 SYGVKD. Trimming shortened V by 9 bases and J by 2 bases, and 23 bases separated the two germline ends. CDR3 size: 16 residues. CDR3 amino acids: CAILNTSGPGTYEQYF. The CDR3 coding sequence is TGTGCCATACTGAACACTTCGGGCCCGGGAACCTACGAGCAGTACTTC.

This chain joins TRBV6-5 and TRBJ2-2, with D tentatively TRBD1 (6 bases). There are 15 residues in the CDR3. From germline, CDR1 is MNHEY and CDR2 SVGAGI. V lost 0 bases and J 5 bases, leaving 10 bases between the germline ends. The CDR3 loop is CASSYSPGETGELFF. Written as DNA, the CDR3 is TGTGCCAGCAGTTACTCCCCAGGGGAGACCGGGGAGCTGTTTTTT.

The CDR3 region is CASLSSSYNEQFF. The CDR3 DNA reads as TGTGCCAGCTTGAGCAGCTCCTACAATGAGCAGTTCTTC. The gene calls are TRBV7-9 and TRBJ2-1; D not resolved. V dropped 8 bases and J dropped 0 bases, with 8 bases sitting between them. This CDR3 has 13 residues. The germline gives CDR1 SEHNR, CDR2 FQNEAQ (reference sequence).

This chain uses TRBV9 with TRBJ1-4; TRBD1 aligns across 10 bases. The CDR3 has 17 amino acids. The V gene's germline CDR1 is SGDLS and CDR2 YYNGEE. V was clipped by 3 bases and J by 7 bases; unmatched bases: 12. The CDR3 nucleotides read TGTGCCAGCAGCGACCGGGACAGGGGCACGAGTAGTGAAAAACTGTTTTTT. Protein sequence: CASSDRDRGTSSEKLFF.

The V gene is TRBV13, the J gene TRBJ1-1; TRBD1 agrees at 7 bases. Trimming cost V 0 bases and J 8 bases; bases outside gene matches: 3. Germline CDR1 and CDR2: PRHDT and FYEKMQ (reference sequence). The CDR3 runs to 13 residues. In DNA form, the CDR3 reads TGTGCCAGCAGCTTAGGGTCAGGGGGAGAAGCTTTCTTT. Translation gives CASSLGSGGEAFF. The whole variable domain, remainder taken from reference TRBV13 and TRBJ1-1, is AAGVIQSPRHLIKEKRETATLKCYPIPRHDTVYWYQQGPGQDPQFLISFYEKMQSDKGSIPDRFSAQQFSDYHSELNMSSLELGDSALYFCASSLGSGGEAFFGQGTRLTVV.

The V call is TRBV9, the J call TRBJ2-1, with TRBD2 matching 12 bases. In germline, CDR1 is SGDLS, CDR2 YYNGEE. The V and J ends lost 0 bases and 10 bases, in that order; junction bases with no gene match: 5. This CDR3 comprises 15 residues. The CDR3 region is CASSVDGLAGYEQFF. The DNA of the CDR3 is TGTGCCAGCAGCGTAGACGGACTAGCGGGATACGAGCAGTTCTTC.

The chain is built from TRBV7-6 and TRBJ2-3; D remains unclear. The germline V gene has CDR1 SGHVS and CDR2 FNYEAQ. This CDR3 is built from 14 residues. The germline V and J ends were trimmed by 2 bases and 1 base, with 7 bases remaining between them. CDR3 DNA: TGTGCCAGCAGCTTATGGATTGGCACAGATACGCAGTATTTT. Protein: CASSLWIGTDTQYF.